This T cell receptor (beta chain) was sequenced for a study of T cell changes during pregnancy in multiple sclerosis. Libraries were prepared by immunoSEQ multiplex PCR; TCRdb keeps only in-frame clonotypes and omits some of them. The repertoire has about 51,000 clones, about 92% of them found once; the top ten carry approximately 0.72%. This sequence originates from a female donor with multiple sclerosis, enrolled in a pregnancy study. Sequences were derived from CD4+ T cells from peripheral blood mononuclear cells, sampled in the third trimester of pregnancy.

CDR3 residues: CASSPTPTGGANTGELFF. CDR3 DNA: TGTGCCAGCAGCCCCACTCCGACAGGGGGCGCGAACACCGGGGAGCTGTTTTTT. The chain couples TRBV4-2 to TRBJ2-2; 10 nucleotides match TRBD1. J was trimmed by 0 bases and V by 4 bases; bases with no gene match: 8. CDR3 length equals 18 residues. Per germline, CDR1 LGHNA and CDR2 YNFKEQ.